The 10 T cell receptor beta chains in this list originate from one sample, sequenced in a study of response to subunit inactivated influenza vaccine. TCRdb re-called the RT-PCR reads through MiXCR, storing one row per CDR3 protein. Altogether roughly 760,000 distinct CDR3 sequences are present, 20% to 25% being singletons, with the ten largest covering roughly 10%. The sequences come from PBMCs from blood, collected less than 6 days after vaccination. These receptors all come from a man between 45 and 60 years old who received an inactivated influenza vaccine.

As concerns this clonotype: The junction departs from the called germline gene at one end, perhaps through a read error. CDR3 amino acids: CASREGGARNSPLHF. DNA of the CDR3: TGTGCCAGCAGGGAAGGGGGCGCACGGAATTCACCCCTCCACTTT. J is TRBJ1-6 and V is TRBV2, with 7 bases lining up with TRBD1. The CDR3 consists of 15 residues. CDR1 is SNHLY and CDR2 is FYNNEI in the germline V gene.

The chain carries TRBV24-1 and TRBJ2-3; D uncertain. The V gene lost 5 bases and the J gene lost 8 bases, with 4 bases spanning the gap. Germline CDR1 reads KGHDR; CDR2 reads SFDVKD. This CDR3 is built from 10 residues. The CDR3 DNA reads TGTGCCACCAGTGGGGTTACGCAGTATTTT. Its protein is CATSGVTQYF.

J is TRBJ2-1 and V is TRBV12-3 or TRBV12-4; D may match TRBD1 or TRBD2 (5 bases each). The CDR3 is 12 residues long. The V end lost 7 bases, the J end lost 5 bases, and 9 bases lay between the germline ends. CDR3 loop: CASNGGNNEQFF. CDR3 DNA sequence: TGTGCCAGCAATGGGGGAAACAATGAGCAGTTCTTC.

This clonotype was detected a few times. The V gene is TRBV20-1, the J gene TRBJ2-7; D gene unclear. V was trimmed by 3 bases and J by 7 bases, leaving 22 bases between them. This CDR3 region has 15 residues. Germline CDR1 and CDR2: DFQATT and SNEGSKA (reference sequence). The CDR3 is CSARAMLGTDEEQYF. CDR3 bases: TGCAGTGCTAGGGCCATGTTAGGCACAGATGAGGAGCAGTACTTC.

There are a few counts of this clonotype. This CDR3 is CASSLLRGGEKLFF. The CDR3 coding sequence is TGTGCCAGCAGTCTCCTACGTGGCGGTGAAAAACTGTTTTTT. The chain is built from TRBV6-1 and TRBJ1-4; D remains unclear. The V and J ends lost 5 bases and 7 bases respectively, with 14 bases between them. The CDR3 loop spans 14 amino acids. Germline CDR1 reads MNHNS; CDR2 reads SASEGT.

V is TRBV12-5 and J is TRBJ2-5; 7 positions agree with TRBD1. Unmatched junction bases numbered 3, after V lost 5 bases and J lost 3 bases. This CDR3 has 13 amino acids. CDR1 is LGHNT and CDR2 is FRNRAP in the germline V gene. CDR3 in DNA: TGTGCTAGTGGTCCCGGGACAGAAGAGACCCAGTACTTC. This sequence encodes CASGPGTEETQYF.

This clonotype was counted between two and nine times. This chain links TRBV11-2 with TRBJ1-6, with no clear D. Germline assignment: CDR1 SGHAT and CDR2 FQNNGV. This CDR3 has 12 residues. Trimming pared 2 bases from V and 15 bases from J, leaving 11 bases between. The CDR3 loop reads CASSLNALRLHF. CDR3 coding DNA: TGTGCCAGCAGCTTAAATGCGCTGCGCCTCCACTTT.

This rearrangement joins TRBV20-1 to TRBJ2-5; TRBD2 matches at 7 bases. V lost 6 bases, J lost 1 base, and 8 bases stayed unmatched. Looked up from germline, CDR1 is DFQATT and CDR2 is SNEGSKA (reference sequence). The CDR3 is made up of 14 amino acids. This CDR3 is CSAKAPSGQETQYF. The DNA for the CDR3 is TGCAGTGCAAAGGCCCCTAGCGGCCAAGAGACCCAGTACTTC.

The V gene is TRBV5-8, the J gene TRBJ2-2; weak D call: TRBD1 (6 bases). Trimming stripped 6 bases from V and 4 bases from J, with 16 bases between. This CDR3 is built from 15 residues. Germline-derived CDR1 and CDR2 are SGHTS and YDEGEE. CDR3 coding DNA: TGTGCCAGCACGTATTGGGGGCTGAGCACCGGGGAGCTGTTTTTT. Translation gives CASTYWGLSTGELFF. Looking up the rest from reference TRBV5-8 and TRBJ2-2 gives the full variable domain: EAGVTQSPTHLIKTRGQQATLRCSPISGHTSVYWYQQALGLGLQFLLWYDEGEERNRGNFPPRFSGRQFPNYSSELNVNALELEDSALYLCASTYWGLSTGELFFGEGSRLTVL.

This clonotype was recorded a few times. The genes are TRBV4-3 and TRBJ1-6, with D hard to call. The ends were cut back, 1 base at V and 0 bases at J, with 4 bases in the middle. The length of the CDR3 is 15 residues. The V gene's germline CDR1 is LGHNA and CDR2 YSLEER. The CDR3 bases are TGCGCCAGCAGCCAAGGGCTCTCCTATAATTCACCCCTCCACTTT. This translates into CASSQGLSYNSPLHF.